This T cell receptor (beta chain) was obtained from a study of PD-L1 blockade in urothelial cancer (dated by TCRdb to 2016 to 2017). About the study as a whole: All patients started therapy in about 2014 and received atezolizumab 1,200 mg intravenously every 3 weeks. Durable clinical benefit meant progression-free survival longer than 6 months, and TCR features were also tested against progression-free and overall survival. About 10 patients reached durable clinical benefit, while fewer than 25 patients did not. Twenty-five of 29 patients were males with bladder-origin urothelial cancer, and 18 of 29 reported a prior smoking history. Blood samples yielded a median of approximately 150,000 T cells and 65,000 to 95,000 unique TCRs, with median clonality approximately 0.08. Patients had an ECOG performance status of 0 or 1 and had received between 0 and 3 prior chemotherapy regimens. Pretreatment blood TCR-seq was available for around 29 patients, at least one posttreatment blood collection was obtained for around 24 patients, and tumor TCR-seq was available for around 24 patients. The study was an exploratory multi-omic analysis of somatic, immune and clinical correlates of response to PD-L1 blockade with atezolizumab in urothelial cancer. Whole exome sequencing and RNA sequencing of pretreatment tumors were performed alongside TCR sequencing in the same patients. Blood samples were analyzed 3 weeks after the start of treatment (second dose) and 6 weeks after the start of treatment. Pretreatment tumor samples and matched peripheral blood, collected serially before and after atezolizumab treatment, underwent TCR sequencing. What the study reported, not specific to this receptor: At 3 weeks after the start of treatment, tumor-associated TCR clones in peripheral blood had expanded more in patients with durable benefit (n of about 22, p = 0.022). Because the sample size was small (n ≈ 31) and many exploratory analyses were performed, the results are intended to be hypothesis-generating. A pretreatment peripheral blood TCR clonality below the median was linked to improved progression-free and overall survival.

As for this clone: Its antigen remains unidentified. Per-nucleotide qualities are absent, and no much larger clonotype sits a single base away.

Each PCR received spiked-in synthetic TCR analog templates so that absolute template abundance could be estimated from read counts. Using the immunoSEQ assay, TCRbeta CDR3 regions were amplified from genomic DNA with bias-controlled V and J gene primers. Rearranged TCRbeta segments were sequenced at approximately 20X coverage. Turning to the authors' computational methods: Clustering was used to correct sequencing errors, and CDR3s were annotated against IMGT to assign V, D and J genes. Out-of-frame and stop-codon sequences were excluded, and only productive TCRbeta rearrangements were used in downstream analyses. Clonality was calculated as one minus the Shannon entropy normalized by the log of the number of unique productive sequences. Clones differing between time points or between blood and tumor were identified by Fisher's exact test with Benjamini-Hochberg correction at adjusted p below 0.01. The table was pulled from immuneACCESS by TCRdb, which kept in-frame rearrangements only. Such tables lose some clones; where checked, under half of the loss comes from unresolved V genes, and the rest has no known cause. D and trimming come from the DNA, and the V and J calls and clone size come from that table. The sample table contains about 38,000 clones; only one count was recorded for about 85% of them. The top ten clones comprise roughly 15% of the sample.

Explained via the paper, the time point label denotes: pretreatment peripheral blood. A cohort of 25 to 30 patients with locally advanced or metastatic urothelial carcinoma, treated at Memorial Sloan Kettering on a trial protocol, was included. Peripheral blood mononuclear cells were collected pretreatment and during treatment, at between 1 and 8 total time points per patient. The Qiagen DNeasy Blood extraction kit was used to purify genomic DNA from total PBMCs and tumor samples. Collected pretreatment and during treatment, PBMCs were isolated and stored as previously described. Trimming removed 2 bases from V and 7 bases from J; the gene matches leave 6 bases unexplained. The CDR3 covers 14 residues, taking in both the cysteine and the phenylalanine. Here the CDR3 DNA is all that survives: 42 bases in frame from base 1. CDR1 SGHTA and CDR2 FQGNSA are derived from the germline V gene.

The TCR originated in a man older than 75 with urothelial cancer. Source: PBMCs, taken around atezolizumab (anti-PD-L1) treatment. The rearranged segments are TRBV7-2 and TRBJ2-7; 9 central nucleotides agree with TRBD2. DNA sequence: TGTGCCAGCAGCTTACGCGGGAGGGCTGGGGAGCAGTACTTC. Translated, this gives CASSLRGRAGEQYF. The CDR3, completed at both ends by the reference TRBV7-2 and TRBJ2-7 genes, gives the full variable domain GAGVSQSPSNKVTEKGKDVELRCDPISGHTALYWYRQSLGQGLEFLIYFQGNSAPDKSGLPSDRFSAERTGGSVSTLTIQRTQQEDSAVYLCASSLRGRAGEQYFGPGTRLTVT.